Described below is a single TCR beta chain sequence and its context. The data derive from a study of OX40 agonist ivuxolimab in advanced cancers. Germline assignment: CDR1 WNHNN and CDR2 SYGVQD (reference sequence). The CDR3 has 16 amino acids. With 0 bases clipped from V and 4 bases from J, the junction kept 6 bases outside the gene matches. Measured with immunoSEQ multiplex PCR; TCRdb has only the in-frame clones, and not every one. The sample holds 15,000 to 20,000 clones, around 92% seen once. This sequence originates from an adult with an advanced solid tumor such as melanoma, head and neck, liver or kidney cancer. The chain is built from TRBV10-1 and TRBJ2-3; 8 bases are shared with TRBD1. Sample: CD4+ or CD8+ T cells sorted from blood, taken in a trial of the OX40 agonist ivuxolimab. As DNA, the CDR3 is TGCGCCAGCAGTGAGTCGGACAGGGAAGTTGCAGATACGCAGTATTTT. This sequence encodes CASSESDREVADTQYF.